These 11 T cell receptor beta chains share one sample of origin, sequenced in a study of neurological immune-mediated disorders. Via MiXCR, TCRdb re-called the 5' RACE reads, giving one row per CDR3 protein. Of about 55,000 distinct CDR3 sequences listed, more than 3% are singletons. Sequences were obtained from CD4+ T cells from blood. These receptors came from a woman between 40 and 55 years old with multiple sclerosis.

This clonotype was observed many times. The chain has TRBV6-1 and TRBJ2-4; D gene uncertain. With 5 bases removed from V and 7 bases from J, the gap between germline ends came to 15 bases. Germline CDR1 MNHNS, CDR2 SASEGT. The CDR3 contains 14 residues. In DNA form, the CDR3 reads TGTGCCAGCAGTCCAGTAGGACCCGGGAACATTCAGTACTTC. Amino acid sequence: CASSPVGPGNIQYF.

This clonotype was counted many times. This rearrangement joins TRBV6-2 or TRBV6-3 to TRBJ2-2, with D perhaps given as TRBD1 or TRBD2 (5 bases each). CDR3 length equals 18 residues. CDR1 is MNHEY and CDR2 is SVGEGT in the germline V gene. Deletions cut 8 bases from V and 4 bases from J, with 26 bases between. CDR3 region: CASRPGTVTHHGTGELFF. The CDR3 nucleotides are TGTGCCAGCCGCCCCGGGACCGTTACGCACCACGGCACCGGGGAGCTGTTTTTT.

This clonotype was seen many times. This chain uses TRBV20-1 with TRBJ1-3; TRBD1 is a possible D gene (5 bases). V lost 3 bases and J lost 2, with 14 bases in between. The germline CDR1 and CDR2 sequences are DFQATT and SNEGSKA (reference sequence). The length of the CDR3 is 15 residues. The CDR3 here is CSARPSRGTGNTIYF. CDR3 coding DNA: TGCAGTGCTAGGCCTTCGAGGGGAACTGGAAACACCATATATTTT.

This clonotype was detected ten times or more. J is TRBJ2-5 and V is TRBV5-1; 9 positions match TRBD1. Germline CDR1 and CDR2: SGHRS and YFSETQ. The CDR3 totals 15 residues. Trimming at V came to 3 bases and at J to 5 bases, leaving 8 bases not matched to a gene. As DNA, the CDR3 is TGCGCCAGCAGCTCCCCGGGACAGGGTTTGGAGACCCAGTACTTC. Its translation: CASSSPGQGLETQYF.

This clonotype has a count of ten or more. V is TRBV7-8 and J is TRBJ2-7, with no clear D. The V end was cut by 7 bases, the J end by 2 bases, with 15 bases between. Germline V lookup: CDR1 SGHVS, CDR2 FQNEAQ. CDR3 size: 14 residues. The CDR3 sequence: CASNSGFPTYEQYF. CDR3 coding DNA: TGTGCCAGCAACTCTGGGTTCCCAACCTACGAGCAGTACTTC.

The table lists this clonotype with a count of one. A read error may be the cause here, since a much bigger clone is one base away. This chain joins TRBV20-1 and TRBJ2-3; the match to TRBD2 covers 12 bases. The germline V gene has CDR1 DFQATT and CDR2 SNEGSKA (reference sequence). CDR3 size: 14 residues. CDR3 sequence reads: CIAFLAGGQDTQYF. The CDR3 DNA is TGCATTGCCTTCCTAGCGGGGGGGCAAGATACGCAGTATTTT.

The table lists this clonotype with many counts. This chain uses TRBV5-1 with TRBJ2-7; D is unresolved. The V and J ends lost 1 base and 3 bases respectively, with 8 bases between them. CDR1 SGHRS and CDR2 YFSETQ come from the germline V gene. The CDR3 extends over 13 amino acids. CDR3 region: CASSLSPDYEQYF. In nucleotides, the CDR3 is TGCGCCAGCAGCTTGTCCCCAGACTACGAGCAGTACTTC.

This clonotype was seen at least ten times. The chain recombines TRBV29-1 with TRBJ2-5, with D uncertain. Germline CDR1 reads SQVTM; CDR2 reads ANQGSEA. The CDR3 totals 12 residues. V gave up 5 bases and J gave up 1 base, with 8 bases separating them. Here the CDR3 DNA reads TGCAGCGTTTCAAGAATCCAAGAGACCCAGTACTTC. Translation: CSVSRIQETQYF.

The CDR3, as DNA: TGTGCCAGCAGCTCGGGGACAGTCAACTATGGCTACACCTTC. Protein: CASSSGTVNYGYTF. The chain uses TRBV11-2 and TRBJ1-2; 7 bases align to TRBD1. The junction had 4 bases not matched to a gene; V was cut back by 4 bases and J by 2 bases. The CDR3 runs 14 residues. The germline CDR1 and CDR2 sequences are SGHAT and FQNNGV.

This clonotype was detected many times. The CDR3 is CASSPRSGGRTNEQFF. For the CDR3, the DNA is TGTGCCAGCAGCCCCCGCTCCGGGGGGCGCACTAATGAGCAGTTCTTC. This chain joins TRBV6-2 or TRBV6-3 and TRBJ2-1; D may be TRBD2 (7 bases). Germline lookup yields CDR1 MNHEY and CDR2 SVGEGT. This CDR3 spans 16 amino acids. V was clipped by 6 bases and J by 7 bases, with 22 bases between them.

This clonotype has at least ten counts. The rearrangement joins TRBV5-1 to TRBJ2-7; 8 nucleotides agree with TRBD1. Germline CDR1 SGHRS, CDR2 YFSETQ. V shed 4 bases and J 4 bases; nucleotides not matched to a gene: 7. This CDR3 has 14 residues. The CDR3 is CASSPGQGLYEQYF. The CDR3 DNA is TGCGCCAGCAGCCCCGGACAGGGTCTGTACGAGCAGTACTTC. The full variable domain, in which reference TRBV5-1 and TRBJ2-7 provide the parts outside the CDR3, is KAGVTQTPRYLIKTRGQQVTLSCSPISGHRSVSWYQQTPGQGLQFLFEYFSETQRNKGNFPGRFSGRQFSNSRSEMNVSTLELGDSALYLCASSPGQGLYEQYFGPGTRLTVT.